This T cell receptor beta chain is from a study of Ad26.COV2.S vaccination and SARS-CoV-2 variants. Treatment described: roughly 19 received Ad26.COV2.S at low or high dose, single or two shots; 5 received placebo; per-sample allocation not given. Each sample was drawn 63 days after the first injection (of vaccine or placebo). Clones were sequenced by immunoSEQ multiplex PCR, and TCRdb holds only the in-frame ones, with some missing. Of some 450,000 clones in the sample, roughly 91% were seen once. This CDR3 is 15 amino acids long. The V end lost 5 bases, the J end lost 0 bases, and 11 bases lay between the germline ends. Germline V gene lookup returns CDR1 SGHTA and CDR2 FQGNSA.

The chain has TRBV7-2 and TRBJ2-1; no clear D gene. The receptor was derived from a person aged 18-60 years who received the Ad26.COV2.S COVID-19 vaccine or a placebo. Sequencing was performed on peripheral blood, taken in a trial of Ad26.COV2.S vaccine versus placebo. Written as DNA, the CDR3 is TGTGCCAGCAGCCCCGCCCGTGTCTCCTACAATGAGCAGTTCTTC. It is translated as CASSPARVSYNEQFF. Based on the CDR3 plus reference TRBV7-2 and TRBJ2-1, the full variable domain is GAGVSQSPSNKVTEKGKDVELRCDPISGHTALYWYRQSLGQGLEFLIYFQGNSAPDKSGLPSDRFSAERTGGSVSTLTIQRTQQEDSAVYLCASSPARVSYNEQFFGPGTRLTVL.